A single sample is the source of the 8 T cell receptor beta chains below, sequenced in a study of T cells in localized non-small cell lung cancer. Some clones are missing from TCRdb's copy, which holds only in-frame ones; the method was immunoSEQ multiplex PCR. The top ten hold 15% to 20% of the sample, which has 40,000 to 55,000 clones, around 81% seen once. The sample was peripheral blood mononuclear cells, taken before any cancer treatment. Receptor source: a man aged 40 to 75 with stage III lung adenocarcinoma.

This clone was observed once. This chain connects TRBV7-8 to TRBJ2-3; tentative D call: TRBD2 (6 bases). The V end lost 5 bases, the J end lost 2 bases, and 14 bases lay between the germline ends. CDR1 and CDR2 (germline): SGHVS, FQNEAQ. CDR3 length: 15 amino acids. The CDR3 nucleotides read TGTGCCAGCAGCCCTGTAACGGGGGTCACAGATACGCAGTATTTT. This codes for CASSPVTGVTDTQYF.

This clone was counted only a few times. CDR3 sequence (DNA): TGTGCCAGTAGTACACAGGGGGCTCAGGAGACCCAGTACTTC. Its translation: CASSTQGAQETQYF. The chain links TRBV19 to TRBJ2-5, with 9 positions matching TRBD1. This CDR3 is built from 14 residues. Germline-derived CDR1 and CDR2 are LNHDA and SQIVND (reference sequence). J was trimmed by 5 bases and V by 4 bases; bases with no gene match: 5.

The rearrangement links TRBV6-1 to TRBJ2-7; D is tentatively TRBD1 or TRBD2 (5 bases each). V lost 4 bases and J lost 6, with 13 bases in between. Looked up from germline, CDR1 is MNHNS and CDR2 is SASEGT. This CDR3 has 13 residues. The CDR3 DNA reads TGTGCCAGCAGTGGGGCAGGGACCCTCGAGCAGTACTTC. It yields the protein CASSGAGTLEQYF.

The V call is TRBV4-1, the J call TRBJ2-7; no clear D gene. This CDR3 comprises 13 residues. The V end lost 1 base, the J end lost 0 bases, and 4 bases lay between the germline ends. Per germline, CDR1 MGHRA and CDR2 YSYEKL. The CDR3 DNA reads TGCGCCAGCAGCCAAGGGGCCTCCTACGAGCAGTACTTC. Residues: CASSQGASYEQYF.

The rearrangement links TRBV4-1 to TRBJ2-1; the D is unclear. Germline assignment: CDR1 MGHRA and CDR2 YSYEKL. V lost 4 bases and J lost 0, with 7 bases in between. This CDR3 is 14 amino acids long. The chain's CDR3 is CASSPDPSYNEQFF. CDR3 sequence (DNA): TGCGCCAGCAGCCCCGACCCCTCCTACAATGAGCAGTTCTTC.

The CDR3 protein is CSVYGTEAFF. DNA of the CDR3: TGCAGCGTTTATGGCACTGAAGCTTTCTTT. The chain couples TRBV29-1 to TRBJ1-1, with unresolved D. The germline V and J ends were trimmed by 5 bases and 4 bases, with 5 bases remaining between them. The CDR3 extends over 10 amino acids. Germline V lookup: CDR1 SQVTM, CDR2 ANQGSEA.

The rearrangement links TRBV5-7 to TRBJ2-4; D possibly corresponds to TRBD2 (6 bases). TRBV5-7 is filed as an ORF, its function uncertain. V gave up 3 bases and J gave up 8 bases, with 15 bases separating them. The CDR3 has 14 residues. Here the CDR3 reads CASSSPRTKDIQYF. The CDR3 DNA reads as TGTGCCAGCAGCTCCCCTCGGACTAAAGACATTCAGTACTTC.

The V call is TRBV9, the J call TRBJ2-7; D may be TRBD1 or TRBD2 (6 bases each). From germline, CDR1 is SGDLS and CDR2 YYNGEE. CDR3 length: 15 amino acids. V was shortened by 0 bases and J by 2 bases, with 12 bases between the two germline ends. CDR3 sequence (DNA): TGTGCCAGCAGCGTAGCTGAGGGGGGCCCCTACGAGCAGTACTTC. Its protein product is CASSVAEGGPYEQYF.